The present T cell receptor beta chain was sequenced within a study of siplizumab effects on memory and regulatory T cells (dated by TCRdb to between 2018 and 2020). For context, the study as a whole: The study examined how the anti-CD2 antibody siplizumab affects alloreactive T-cell subsets in allogeneic mixed lymphocyte reactions built from human PBMCs.

Ends trimmed: V by 6 bases, J by 5 bases; bases unmatched to a gene: 5. The CDR3 goes from the cysteine to the phenylalanine over 13 residues. Kept here is only the CDR3 DNA, which spans 39 bases and is read in frame from base 1. CDR1 and CDR2 are drawn from the germline V gene: SNHLY, FYNNEI. Points the paper makes about the study in general: Siplizumab significantly reduced the cumulative frequency of alloreactive sequences traceable to unstimulated CD4+ memory T cells. Whether proliferating Tregs from siplizumab cultures actually had suppressive function was not functionally confirmed. Greater diversity appeared to be present in unstimulated naive T cells than in memory T cells, and a substantial contribution to the alloresponse seemed to be made by naive cells. Because sequences at frequencies below about 10^-5 were poorly captured, only a minor fraction of alloreactive clones could be mapped back to unstimulated subsets. In reactions with siplizumab, an average of 68.8% of mappable alloreactive CD4+ clones were Treg-derived, compared with roughly 27% in control reactions. For roughly 80-97% of proliferating CD4+ or CD8+ clones, no naive or memory phenotype could be assigned.

Library method: the immunoSEQ multiplex PCR assay. Roughly 100,000 TCR templates per sample were assayed by the deep sequencing platform. Genomic DNA extracted from sorted T cells was the material used for TCRbeta CDR3 sequencing. The study's own analysis went as follows. The R programming language was used for the clonal analysis of the TCRbeta CDR3 data. Alloreactive CD4+ and CD8+ clones were defined by comparing unstimulated samples with post-reaction CFSE-low samples. Regulatory or non-regulatory origin was assigned to alloreactive CD4+ clones by matching of sequences to sorted unstimulated Treg and non-Treg repertoires. TCRdb took over this immuneACCESS table, retaining in-frame rearrangements with V and J assigned. Such tables are incomplete; in checked studies, under half of the missing clones stem from an unresolved V gene, and the remainder is unexplained. The V and J calls and the clone size are those of that table, but D and trimming were determined from the DNA. Present in this sample are under 140,000 clones, over 85% of which were seen just once. The leading ten clones occupy 1.3% of the sample.

With regard to this clone: This receptor's antigen is unknown. No much larger clonotype is one base removed from it; base qualities were not supplied. Other DNA sequences within the sample encode an identical CDR3.

Sorted unstimulated T cells and proliferating T cells recovered from mixed lymphocyte reactions were subjected to TCRbeta CDR3 sequencing. Fresh whole blood from roughly ten HLA-typed healthy donors was used to isolate PBMCs. The TCR originated in a human donor in good health. This chain joins TRBV2 to TRBJ2-7; 9 bases in between match TRBD1. The specimen was CD4+ T cells sorted from blood. The bases are TGTGCCAGCAGCGGACAGGGGCGCAACGAGCAGTACTTC. Its protein is CASSGQGRNEQYF. With the portions outside the CDR3 filled from the reference TRBV2 and TRBJ2-7 genes, the complete variable region becomes EPEVTQTPSHQVTQMGQEVILRCVPISNHLYFYWYRQILGQKVEFLVSFYNNEISEKSEIFDDQFSVERPDGSNFTLKIRSTKLEDSAMYFCASSGQGRNEQYFGPGTRLTVT.